A selection of T cell receptor beta chains follows, all from one sample in a study of T cell repertoires in aging, cancer and after chemotherapy. In TCRdb, the multiplex PCR reads were re-called with MiXCR into one record per CDR3 protein. The data show fewer than 9,500 distinct CDR3 sequences, with over 30% seen just once and around 3.8% held by the top ten. The sample was blood. Source of these receptors: a human donor in good health. The CDR3 runs from the conserved cysteine through the conserved F or W. Fields, in order: V gene, clone size, J gene, D gene, CDR3 protein, CDR3 DNA. The D gene is left open where the match is weak. The size entry is marked missing in some rows and otherwise reads once, few, many or a size class.

TRBV23-1	.	TRBJ1-2	.	CASVAWGYTF	TGCGCCAGCGTCGCGTGGGGCTACACCTTC
TRBV6-2/TRBV6-3	few	TRBJ2-3	.	CASSYRGRYTDTQYF	TGTGCCAGCAGTTACCGGGGACGGTACACAGATACGCAGTATTTT
TRBV11-2	.	TRBJ2-1	TRBD2	CASSLELAGGYNEQFF	TGTGCCAGCAGCTTAGAGCTAGCGGGGGGCTACAATGAGCAGTTCTTC
TRBV5-6	.	TRBJ2-5	TRBD1	CASSSGGRETQYF	TGTGCCAGCAGCTCAGGGGGCCGGGAGACCCAGTACTTC
TRBV15	.	TRBJ2-3	TRBD1	CATSRVGTGDTQYF	TGTGCCACCAGCAGAGTAGGGACAGGTGATACGCAGTATTTT
TRBV21-1	.	TRBJ2-1	.	CASSKRGTGKFF	TGTGCCAGCAGCAAAAGGGGGACAGGGAAGTTCTTC
TRBV11-3	.	TRBJ2-3	TRBD2	CASSPGGRSDTQYF	TGTGCCAGCAGCCCGGGGGGGCGCTCAGATACGCAGTATTTT
TRBV11-2	.	TRBJ2-7	TRBD2	CASSLLGGRSEQYF	TGTGCCAGCAGCTTATTGGGCGGGAGGAGCGAGCAGTACTTC
TRBV7-6	few	TRBJ1-1	.	CASRAGYFTEAFF	TGTGCCAGCAGGGCAGGGTACTTCACTGAAGCTTTCTTT
TRBV6-5	.	TRBJ1-1	.	CASRLLGGSGTEAFF	TGTGCCAGCAGGCTACTAGGAGGGTCGGGCACTGAAGCTTTCTTT
TRBV7-9	medium-sized	TRBJ1-3	.	CASSLILGNTIYF	TGTGCCAGCAGCTTAATATTGGGAAACACCATATATTTT
TRBV6-4	.	TRBJ2-2	.	CASSDTADTGELFF	TGTGCCAGCAGTGACACAGCTGACACCGGGGAGCTGTTTTTT
TRBV12-3/TRBV12-4	.	TRBJ1-5	TRBD1	CASSRTGVGSQPQHF	TGTGCCAGCAGTCGGACAGGGGTGGGTAGTCAGCCCCAGCATTTT
TRBV6-5	few	TRBJ1-5	.	CASSYPDQPQHF	TGTGCCAGCAGTTACCCTGATCAGCCCCAGCATTTT
TRBV6-5	.	TRBJ2-1	TRBD2	CASSNTGTGTSGAYNEQFF	TGTGCCAGCAGTAACACCGGGACAGGGACTAGCGGGGCATACAATGAGCAGTTCTTC
TRBV7-9	.	TRBJ2-2	TRBD2	CASSPSGAGELFF	TGTGCCAGCAGCCCAAGCGGGGCCGGGGAGCTGTTTTTT
TRBV12-3/TRBV12-4	few	TRBJ1-3	.	CASSGRAFGNTIYF	TGTGCCAGCAGTGGAAGGGCTTTTGGAAACACCATATATTTT
TRBV19	few	TRBJ1-3	.	CASSIDSASSGNTIYF	TGTGCCAGTAGTATAGATTCTGCCAGCTCTGGAAACACCATATATTTT
TRBV29-1	medium-sized	TRBJ1-2	TRBD1	CSVEGQADYGYTF	TGCAGCGTTGAGGGACAGGCGGACTATGGCTACACCTTC
TRBV10-3	few	TRBJ2-5	.	CAIRVGETQYF	TGTGCCATCAGGGTAGGGGAGACCCAGTACTTC
TRBV15	.	TRBJ2-5	.	CATSRQGGETQYF	TGTGCCACCAGCAGACAGGGCGGCGAGACCCAGTACTTC
TRBV29-1	medium-sized	TRBJ1-2	.	CSVSVEGGANYGYTF	TGCAGCGTGTCGGTCGAAGGAGGGGCTAACTATGGCTACACCTTC
TRBV6-5	few	TRBJ1-3	.	CASSYSITIRNTIYF	TGTGCCAGCAGTTACTCCATAACGATTAGAAACACCATATATTTT
TRBV5-1	few	TRBJ1-4	.	CASSLNPKGANEKLFF	TGCGCCAGCAGCTTAAACCCTAAGGGGGCTAATGAAAAACTGTTTTTT
TRBV29-1	.	TRBJ2-3	TRBD2	CSVGGLLTDTQYF	TGCAGCGTTGGGGGACTACTCACAGATACGCAGTATTTT
TRBV9	.	TRBJ2-1	TRBD1	CASSATGGSYNEQFF	TGTGCCAGCAGCGCGACAGGGGGCTCCTACAATGAGCAGTTCTTC
TRBV20-1	.	TRBJ1-5	.	CSAREDGNQPQHF	TGCAGTGCTAGAGAAGACGGCAATCAGCCCCAGCATTTT
TRBV5-6	few	TRBJ2-3	.	CASSSLMSGPTDTQYF	TGTGCCAGCAGCTCGTTGATGTCGGGGCCCACAGATACGCAGTATTTT
TRBV7-6	medium-sized	TRBJ2-3	TRBD1	CASSLGTGDTQYF	TGTGCCAGCAGCTTAGGGACAGGTGATACGCAGTATTTT
TRBV20-1	once	TRBJ2-3	TRBD2	CSAHRLAGSTDTQYF	TGCAGTGCTCACAGACTAGCGGGGAGCACAGATACGCAGTATTTT
TRBV15	.	TRBJ1-1	.	CASPLGRTEAFF	TGTGCCTCTCCCCTCGGGCGGACTGAAGCTTTCTTT
TRBV18	few	TRBJ2-7	TRBD1	CASSEDRVGEQYF	TGTGCCAGCTCAGAGGACAGGGTGGGGGAGCAGTACTTC
TRBV6-1	.	TRBJ1-6	TRBD1	CASREGQGDNSPLHF	TGTGCCAGCAGGGAGGGACAGGGAGATAATTCACCCCTCCACTTT
TRBV4-2	.	TRBJ1-1	.	CASSQEEGYTEAFF	TGCGCCAGCAGCCAAGAGGAAGGGTACACTGAAGCTTTCTTT
TRBV7-2	.	TRBJ2-1	TRBD2	CASSSGLAGGYNEQFF	TGTGCCAGCAGCTCCGGACTAGCGGGGGGGTACAATGAGCAGTTCTTC
TRBV7-9	few	TRBJ1-6	.	CASSLDPSPLHF	TGTGCCAGCAGCTTAGACCCGTCACCCCTCCACTTT
TRBV4-1	once	TRBJ1-2	.	CASSQDRGGRTYGYTF	TGCGCCAGCAGCCAAGATCGGGGCGGACGCACCTATGGCTACACCTTC
TRBV19	.	TRBJ1-1	TRBD1	CASSPFVTGSTEAFF	TGTGCCAGTAGTCCGTTCGTGACAGGGAGCACTGAAGCTTTCTTT
TRBV21-1	once	TRBJ1-5	.	CASIPTRERGNQPQHF	TGTGCCAGCATCCCGACCAGGGAAAGGGGGAATCAGCCCCAGCATTTT
TRBV6-2/TRBV6-3	few	TRBJ2-1	.	CASSYSISRLELAQFF	TGTGCCAGCAGTTACTCGATTTCGCGACTAGAATTGGCGCAGTTCTTC
TRBV19	few	TRBJ1-5	TRBD1	CASRETGVFNQPQHF	TGTGCCAGTAGGGAGACAGGGGTCTTCAATCAGCCCCAGCATTTT
TRBV4-3	.	TRBJ2-3	.	CASSQADTQYF	TGCGCCAGCAGCCAAGCAGATACGCAGTATTTT
TRBV5-1	.	TRBJ2-5	.	CASSLAPTLGQETQYF	TGCGCCAGCAGCTTGGCGCCTACCTTAGGGCAAGAGACCCAGTACTTC
TRBV6-5	medium-sized	TRBJ2-1	.	CASSYSGSSYNEQFF	TGTGCCAGCAGTTACTCGGGCAGCTCCTACAATGAGCAGTTCTTC
TRBV19	few	TRBJ2-3	TRBD1	CASSIGQGTDTQYF	TGTGCCAGTAGTATCGGACAGGGAACAGATACGCAGTATTTT
TRBV7-9	.	TRBJ1-5	.	CASSPAYSNQPQHF	TGTGCCAGCAGCCCCGCTTATAGCAATCAGCCCCAGCATTTT
TRBV7-9	.	TRBJ1-4	.	CASSGRRGKLFF	TGTGCCAGCAGCGGCCGTAGAGGAAAACTGTTTTTT
TRBV7-9	.	TRBJ2-2	.	CASSLQKYTGELFF	TGTGCCAGCAGCTTACAAAAGTACACCGGGGAGCTGTTTTTT
TRBV5-6	.	TRBJ2-7	.	CASSLVFGGEQYF	TGTGCCAGCAGCTTGGTGTTTGGTGGCGAGCAGTACTTC
TRBV6-4	few	TRBJ2-1	.	CASSDRAENNEQFF	TGTGCCAGCAGTGACAGGGCCGAAAACAATGAGCAGTTCTTC
TRBV30	medium-sized	TRBJ1-2	.	CAWSVEADYGYTF	TGTGCCTGGAGTGTTGAAGCGGACTATGGCTACACCTTC
TRBV20-1	.	TRBJ1-1	.	CSARQPTSANTEAFF	TGCAGTGCTAGACAGCCTACAAGCGCGAACACTGAAGCTTTCTTT